Sequencing of this T cell receptor (beta chain) was carried out in a study of T cell changes during pregnancy in multiple sclerosis. This CDR3 is 16 amino acids long. Germline values: CDR1 MGHRA, CDR2 YSYEKL. The V and J ends lost 2 bases and 5 bases, in that order; junction bases with no gene match: 10. Sequencing was performed with immunoSEQ multiplex PCR; in TCRdb, only in-frame clones are kept and a portion is missing. The sample records around 30,000 clones, more than 75% being singletons. The sample in question was CD8+ T cells from peripheral blood mononuclear cells, obtained after pregnancy. The sequence was collected from a female donor with multiple sclerosis, enrolled in a pregnancy study. V and J are TRBV4-1 and TRBJ2-5; 8 nucleotides match TRBD1. CDR3 amino acids: CASSQPGQGGWETQYF. As DNA, the CDR3 is TGCGCCAGCAGCCAACCAGGACAGGGTGGGTGGGAGACCCAGTACTTC.